A single sample gave rise to the 12 T cell receptor beta chains below, sequenced in a study of blood T cell repertoires in COVID-19. The protocol was immunoSEQ multiplex PCR, while the TCRdb copy is restricted to in-frame clones and leaves out a portion. Of 200,000 to 250,000 clones in the sample, 70% to 90% were seen once. Sequenced material: peripheral blood. The receptors were gathered from a man aged 45-65 years with COVID-19, enrolled during active disease.

This clone was seen only once. The V and J genes are TRBV6-5 and TRBJ2-2; 8 bases are a match to TRBD2. The CDR3 sequence is 15 residues long. V gave up 4 bases and J gave up 6 bases; unmatched junction bases: 7. Germline V CDR1 and CDR2: MNHEY, SVGAGI. The CDR3 loop reads CASSFRLAIPGELFF. For the CDR3, the DNA is TGTGCCAGCAGTTTCCGACTAGCGATACCCGGGGAGCTGTTTTTT.

This clone is judged medium-sized. The chain recombines TRBV3-1 (or the pseudogene TRBV3-2) with TRBJ2-1; TRBD2 matches 11 bases. CDR1 LGHDT and CDR2 YNNKEL come from the germline V gene (reference sequence). The length of the CDR3 is 15 residues. V was pared by 1 base and J by 8 bases, with 4 bases of the junction left unmatched. The CDR3 DNA is TGTGCCAGCAGCCAAGTTTTACTAGCGGGGGATGAGCAGTTCTTC. Translating gives CASSQVLLAGDEQFF.

CDR3 protein: CASSSRTGRGTYEQYF. The CDR3, as DNA: TGTGCCAGCAGCAGTCGGACAGGGAGAGGGACCTACGAGCAGTACTTC. This rearrangement joins TRBV21-1 to TRBJ2-7; TRBD1 is the table's D call, not checked against the DNA. TRBV21-1 is a listed pseudogene. The CDR3 consists of 16 residues.

The chain employs TRBV7-9 and TRBJ2-1; TRBD2 matches 10 bases. From germline, CDR1 is SEHNR and CDR2 FQNEAQ (reference sequence). The V gene end was trimmed by 5 bases and the J gene end by 5 bases; junction bases not matched to a gene: 12. This CDR3 comprises 17 residues. The CDR3 DNA sequence: TGTGCCAGCAGCCTACTCTATGGAGCGGGGGGGCACAATGAGCAGTTCTTC. It translates to CASSLLYGAGGHNEQFF.

The genes are TRBV28 and TRBJ1-4; TRBD1 might be the D (5 bases). This CDR3 spans 13 amino acids. Trimming took 10 bases from V and 8 from J, leaving 17 bases between them. Germline V gene sequence: CDR1 MDHEN, CDR2 SYDVKM. The CDR3 sequence: CATLGGVWEKLFF. The DNA for the CDR3 is TGTGCCACCCTGGGGGGGGTTTGGGAAAAACTGTTTTTT.

The V gene is TRBV18, the J gene TRBJ1-2; TRBD1 agrees at 9 bases. There are 14 residues in the CDR3. V was pared by 3 bases and J by 10 bases, with 9 bases of the junction left unmatched. Germline CDR1 KGHSH, CDR2 LQKENI. CDR3 bases: TGTGCCAGCTCACCGGGACAGGGCCTTCCCCCCTACACCTTC. Amino acid sequence: CASSPGQGLPPYTF. The full variable domain, its missing parts supplied by reference TRBV18 and TRBJ1-2, is NAGVMQNPRHLVRRRGQEARLRCSPMKGHSHVYWYRQLPEEGLKFMVYLQKENIIDESGMPKERFSAEFPKEGPSILRIQQVVRGDSAAYFCASSPGQGLPPYTFGSGTRLTVV.

The rearrangement links TRBV20-1 to TRBJ2-3, with D hard to call. This CDR3 region has 10 residues. Trimming left V 6 bases short and J 6 bases short, with 7 bases between. Germline V gives CDR1 DFQATT, CDR2 SNEGSKA (reference sequence). The CDR3, as DNA: TGCAGTGCCAAGCCGGATACGCAGTATTTT. It encodes CSAKPDTQYF.

V usage is TRBV27 and J usage is TRBJ2-1; TRBD1 might be the D (7 bases). Trimming pared 3 bases from V and 6 bases from J, leaving 12 bases between. The germline gives CDR1 MNHEY, CDR2 SMNVEV (reference sequence). The length of the CDR3 is 14 residues. The CDR3 here is CASSFQGGGNEQFF. The CDR3, as DNA: TGTGCCAGCAGTTTCCAGGGGGGCGGCAATGAGCAGTTCTTC.

J is TRBJ2-1 and V is TRBV7-8, with unresolved D. Trimming stripped 6 bases from V and 0 bases from J, with 12 bases between. CDR1 is SGHVS, CDR2 FQNEAQ, per germline. This CDR3 contains 15 residues. In DNA form, the CDR3 reads TGTGCCAGCAGACTCTACAGCTTCTCCTACAATGAGCAGTTCTTC. Protein sequence: CASRLYSFSYNEQFF.

V is TRBV29-1 and J is TRBJ1-2, with 10 bases aligning to TRBD1. CDR1 and CDR2 (germline): SQVTM, ANQGSEA. Trimming cost V 6 bases and J 4 bases; bases outside gene matches: 17. This CDR3 spans 17 amino acids. The CDR3 region has the DNA TGCAGCGTGTCCGCACTTTCTTTGACAGGGGGCGGCTATGGCTACACCTTC. Protein sequence: CSVSALSLTGGGYGYTF.

This clone was seen just once. The V and J genes are TRBV7-2 and TRBJ1-6; TRBD1 agrees at 7 bases. Germline-derived CDR1 and CDR2 are SGHTA and FQGNSA. This CDR3 contains 17 residues. With V trimmed by 6 bases and J by 7 bases, 15 bases remained unmatched. The DNA for the CDR3 is TGTGCCAGCAGTTCCGTTCCTCATAACAGGGGAAATTCACCCCTCCACTTT. This gives the protein CASSSVPHNRGNSPLHF.

This chain joins TRBV18 and TRBJ2-3, with TRBD1 identical over 7 bases. The V and J ends lost 3 bases and 7 bases, in that order; junction bases with no gene match: 7. The CDR3 loop spans 14 amino acids. Germline CDR1 is KGHSH and CDR2 is LQKENI. CDR3 sequence reads: CASSPGTVKYTQYF. DNA of the CDR3: TGTGCCAGCTCACCCGGGACAGTCAAGTATACGCAGTATTTT.